This section outlines one T cell receptor (beta chain) sequence together with its context. Its specificity is unknown. The sample is drawn from a study of blood T cells in healthy people across ages. Overall study findings and caveats: Measured against age, TCR beta diversity per million T cells decreased in a roughly linear manner.

Each donor was a healthy Caucasian individual from Russia, aged about 6 to 100. Trimming took 3 bases from V and 1 from J, leaving 9 bases between them. Germline V CDR1 and CDR2: LGHDT, YNNKEL (reference sequence). The CDR3 spans 14 residues. Primed by a sample-barcoded 5' primer and a J-beta primer mix, a second PCR proceeded for about 7 to 12 cycles. Each cDNA molecule, via a template-switch adaptor with 12 random nucleotides, was tagged. All samples yielded 2.5 million or more CDR3-containing paired-end reads. From the 5' RACE reads, TCRdb called clonotypes with MiXCR, one entry per CDR3 protein. The sample yields 580,000 or so distinct CDR3 sequences, around half seen once.

The sequence derives from a man aged 80 or over in good health. This chain uses TRBV3-1 with TRBJ1-1, with D possibly TRBD1 on 5 matching bases. The sequenced sample was blood. The CDR3 loop is CASSHGHTNTEAFF. The CDR3 DNA is TGTGCCAGCAGCCACGGACATACGAACACTGAAGCTTTCTTT.